In its sample, the clone carrying this T cell receptor (beta chain) was seen a few times. This CDR3 region has 18 residues. V was clipped by 2 bases and J by 5 bases; unmatched bases: 14. Germline lookup yields CDR1 WSHSY and CDR2 SAAADI. The entry originates in a study of cytomegalovirus exposure and HLA in healthy donors. PCR involved 60 Vbeta and 13 Jbeta primers. Assay: immunoSEQ multiplex PCR; the TCRdb copy retains only in-frame clones and omits some. The table includes about 120,000 clones, 75% to 90% detected once. The chain combines TRBV10-2 with TRBJ2-1, with TRBD2 matching over 8 bases. The clonotype comes from a man aged 25-45 years in good health and CMV-seronegative. Material for sequencing was PBMCs. The CDR3 reads CASSEGGLAGFKDNEQFF. DNA for the CDR3: TGCGCCAGCAGTGAGGGGGGTCTAGCGGGCTTCAAGGACAATGAGCAGTTCTTC.